This is a list of T cell receptor beta chains from one sample in a study of blood T cell repertoires in COVID-19. Clones were sequenced by immunoSEQ multiplex PCR, and TCRdb holds only the in-frame ones, with some missing. The sample gives fewer than 150,000 clones, 80% to 90% of which show up once; 9.5% to 15% is in the top ten. Sequencing used peripheral blood. Every receptor here comes from a human donor in a cohort sampled during active COVID-19. CDR3s include the opening cysteine and the closing phenylalanine or tryptophan. Fields, in order: CDR3 protein, CDR3 DNA, V gene, D gene, clone size, J gene. A D gene is named only where the DNA matches it firmly. Some rows have no size entry. The others give once, few or many, or a class for an expanded clone.

CATSRDRGAYEQYF,TGTGCCACCAGCAGAGATCGCGGGGCCTACGAGCAGTACTTC,TRBV15,-,once,TRBJ2-7
CASSLGGAYGDTQYF,TGCGCCAGCAGCTTGGGCGGCGCTTATGGAGATACGCAGTATTTT,TRBV5-1,-,once,TRBJ2-3
CASSTQNRGTGNSPLHF,TGTGCCAGCAGCACTCAGAACAGGGGGACAGGGAATTCACCCCTCCACTTT,TRBV7-8,TRBD1,once,TRBJ1-6
CASSMKQGMYTEAFF,TGTGCCAGTAGTATGAAACAGGGGATGTACACTGAAGCTTTCTTT,TRBV19,TRBD1,once,TRBJ1-1
CAGGQKTADTQYF,TGTGCGGGGGGACAGAAGACTGCAGATACGCAGTATTTT,TRBV6-5,-,-,TRBJ2-3
CASSEAGWTGGAGQPQHF,TGTGCCAGCAGTGAAGCGGGTTGGACAGGGGGCGCGGGTCAGCCCCAGCATTTT,TRBV6-1,TRBD1,-,TRBJ1-5
CASSVGSGGGTEAFF,TGCGCCAGCAGTGTCGGCTCTGGCGGGGGCACTGAAGCTTTCTTT,TRBV10-2,-,-,TRBJ1-1
CASRKLWAGLSYGYTF,TGTGCCAGCCGTAAACTGTGGGCAGGGCTTAGTTATGGCTACACCTTC,TRBV6-7,-,-,TRBJ1-2
CASSWTQGEAFF,TGTGCCAGCAGCTGGACCCAGGGTGAAGCTTTCTTT,TRBV5-5,-,-,TRBJ1-1
CSASGGLSTNEKLFF,TGCAGTGCTAGTGGCGGGCTCTCAACTAATGAAAAACTGTTTTTT,TRBV20-1,-,-,TRBJ1-4
CASSQVLEQGQHF,TGCGCCAGCAGCCAAGTCCTTGAACAGGGCCAGCATTTT,TRBV4-1,-,-,TRBJ1-5
CASLLRDISNYGYTF,TGTGCCAGCCTTTTAAGGGACATAAGTAACTATGGCTACACCTTC,TRBV2,-,-,TRBJ1-2
CASSTSGTGINQPQHF,TGTGCCAGTAGTACATCCGGGACAGGGATCAATCAGCCCCAGCATTTT,TRBV19,TRBD1,-,TRBJ1-5
CASSSGQGTLNTEAFF,TGTGCCAGCAGTTCTGGACAGGGGACCCTGAACACTGAAGCTTTCTTT,TRBV7-6,TRBD1,-,TRBJ1-1
CASSQATGGGGYGYTF,TGCGCCAGCAGCCAAGCGACAGGGGGCGGAGGCTATGGCTACACCTTC,TRBV4-1,TRBD1,-,TRBJ1-2
CASSLAGTSGGASFLDTQYF,TGTGCCAGCAGCTTAGCGGGGACTAGCGGGGGGGCCAGCTTTCTTGATACGCAGTATTTT,TRBV7-8,TRBD2,-,TRBJ2-3
CASSLGTYNTGELFF,TGTGCCAGCAGCTTGGGGACTTATAACACCGGGGAGCTGTTTTTT,TRBV7-9,-,-,TRBJ2-2
CASSLTLTPGGSYGYTF,TGTGCCAGCAGCTTAACGTTGACCCCGGGGGGAAGCTATGGCTACACCTTC,TRBV7-6,-,-,TRBJ1-2
CASSSRETSPGYTF,TGTGCCAGCAGCTCCCGGGAGACCTCCCCTGGCTACACCTTC,TRBV7-8,-,-,TRBJ1-2
CSVEERGQGAGGYTF,TGCAGCGTTGAAGAGAGGGGACAGGGGGCCGGGGGCTACACCTTC,TRBV29-1,TRBD1,-,TRBJ1-2
CASSLQDSLYGYTF,TGTGCCAGCAGCTTGCAGGACAGCCTCTATGGCTACACCTTC,TRBV5-4,-,-,TRBJ1-2
CASSLGLTSDYNEQFF,TGTGCCAGCAGCTTGGGCCTGACTAGCGACTACAATGAGCAGTTCTTC,TRBV5-6,TRBD2,-,TRBJ2-1
CASSRLPSGGAYEQYF,TGTGCCAGCAGTCGCCTTCCTAGCGGGGGGGCCTACGAGCAGTACTTC,TRBV6-2/TRBV6-3,TRBD2,-,TRBJ2-7
CASSSSLPLSYEQYF,TGTGCCAGCAGCTCTTCCCTTCCCCTCTCCTACGAGCAGTACTTC,TRBV11-3,-,-,TRBJ2-7
CASSRNLETQYF,TGTGCCAGCAGCCGAAACTTGGAGACCCAGTACTTC,TRBV3-1/TRBV3-2,-,-,TRBJ2-5
CASSQDAGRGDYGYTF,TGTGCCAGCAGCCAAGATGCGGGACGGGGGGACTATGGCTACACCTTC,TRBV4-2,-,-,TRBJ1-2
CASSLGGSRGTYEQYF,TGCGCCAGCAGCTTGGGCGGGTCGCGGGGGACCTACGAGCAGTACTTC,TRBV5-1,TRBD2,once,TRBJ2-7
CASSLAFGRGETQYF,TGTGCCAGCAGCTTAGCATTTGGCAGGGGAGAGACCCAGTACTTC,TRBV7-9,-,-,TRBJ2-5
CSVEQSFTDTQYF,TGCAGCGTTGAACAGTCCTTCACAGATACGCAGTATTTT,TRBV29-1,-,-,TRBJ2-3
CASSEDRWQGGETQYF,TGTGCCAGCAGTGAAGATCGGTGGCAGGGAGGGGAGACCCAGTACTTC,TRBV2,TRBD2,-,TRBJ2-5
CASSLTDTGELFF,TGTGCCAGCAGTCTCACAGACACCGGGGAGCTGTTTTTT,TRBV12-3/TRBV12-4,-,few,TRBJ2-2
CASSFWLVRETQYF,TGTGCCAGCAGTTTTTGGCTAGTCCGAGAGACCCAGTACTTC,TRBV5-4,-,-,TRBJ2-5
CASSVYSDTEAFF,TGTGCCAGTAGCGTTTACAGTGACACTGAAGCTTTCTTT,TRBV19,-,-,TRBJ1-1
CASSLRGQVFSGNTIYF,TGTGCCAGCAGCTTACGGGGACAGGTGTTCTCTGGAAACACCATATATTTT,TRBV7-6,TRBD1,-,TRBJ1-3
CASSARTGPAYGYTF,TGTGCCAGCAGTGCCCGGACAGGACCGGCCTATGGCTACACCTTC,TRBV25-1,TRBD1,once,TRBJ1-2
CASSIGTGTWEQYF,TGCGCCAGCAGCATAGGGACAGGAACCTGGGAGCAGTACTTC,TRBV5-1,TRBD1,-,TRBJ2-7
CASSEKGVSMGELFF,TGCGCCAGCAGTGAAAAGGGGGTCTCGATGGGGGAGCTGTTTTTT,TRBV10-2,-,-,TRBJ2-2
CASSDGLEQDRNEQFF,TGCGCCAGCAGTGATGGTTTGGAACAGGATCGGAATGAGCAGTTCTTC,TRBV10-1,-,-,TRBJ2-1
CASSLSDRQNLHF,TGTGCCAGCAGCTTAAGTGACAGGCAGAACCTCCACTTT,TRBV11-2,-,-,TRBJ1-6
CSVDRGKLDTQYF,TGCAGCGTTGACAGGGGGAAACTCGATACGCAGTATTTT,TRBV29-1,TRBD1,-,TRBJ2-3
CASSYANTGELFF,TGTGCCAGCAGTTATGCGAACACCGGGGAGCTGTTTTTT,TRBV11-3,-,-,TRBJ2-2
CASSFYDRGRRDNEQFF,TGTGCCAGTAGCTTTTATGACAGGGGCCGCCGCGACAATGAGCAGTTCTTC,TRBV19,TRBD1,-,TRBJ2-1
CASSIQGSGYTF,TGTGCCAGTAGTATACAGGGGAGCGGCTACACCTTC,TRBV19,-,once,TRBJ1-2
CASSLGTDRNSPLHF,TGTGCCAGCAGCTTGGGGACCGACAGGAATTCACCCCTCCACTTT,TRBV7-8,-,-,TRBJ1-6